These 10 T cell receptor beta chains share one sample of origin, sequenced in a study of shared clonotypes between healthy human individuals (dated by TCRdb to the early 2020s). The library came from the immunoSEQ multiplex PCR assay. This immuneACCESS table, as held by TCRdb, lists in-frame sequences with V and J called but not all clones. Of the missing ones, under half trace to an unresolved V gene in checked studies; the others have no known cause. The sample table lists 2 million to 2.5 million clones, 90% to 95% of them with a count of one. 0.13% of the sample belongs to the ten largest clones. Sequenced input: naive CD4+ T cells sorted from blood. Interpreted using the paper, the cell subset or site label stands for: CD45RA+ positively selected. The receptors come from a man aged 18-30 years in good health.

The chain is built from TRBV7-9 and TRBJ1-5, with D possibly TRBD1 on 6 matching bases. V was cut by 0 bases and J by 7 bases, with 13 bases left in between. The CDR3 is 15 amino acids. The germline V gene encodes CDR1 SEHNR and CDR2 FQNEAQ (reference sequence). Written as DNA, the CDR3 is TGTGCCAGCAGCTTAGCCTCCTCAGGGGTCCAGCCCCAGCATTTT. Its translation is CASSLASSGVQPQHF.

The V gene is TRBV7-9, the J gene TRBJ2-7; D might be TRBD1 or TRBD2, each matching 6 bases. Germline V gene sequence: CDR1 SEHNR, CDR2 FQNEAQ (reference sequence). Trimming removed 3 bases at V and 1 base at J, with 13 bases between. This CDR3 is 15 amino acids long. Here the CDR3 DNA reads TGTGCCAGCAGCTTGCGGGGACATCCGTCCTACGAGCAGTACTTC. Residues: CASSLRGHPSYEQYF.

The J gene is TRBJ2-7, the V gene TRBV18, with D tentatively TRBD2 (5 bases). CDR1 is KGHSH, CDR2 LQKENI, per germline. The CDR3 has 15 amino acids. Trimming pared 3 bases from V and 2 bases from J, leaving 14 bases between. As DNA, the CDR3 is TGTGCCAGCTCACCCCCGTCCGGGAACCCCTACGAGCAGTACTTC. This sequence encodes CASSPPSGNPYEQYF.

The gene calls are TRBV5-6 and TRBJ1-1; 11 positions match TRBD1. V lost 0 bases to trimming and J lost 0 bases; unmatched junction nucleotides: 7. CDR3 length: 18 amino acids. The germline V gene encodes CDR1 SGHDT and CDR2 YYEEEE. The CDR3 is CASSLARTGGLMNTEAFF. The CDR3 DNA follows: TGTGCCAGCAGCTTGGCCCGGACAGGGGGCCTTATGAACACTGAAGCTTTCTTT.

V is TRBV25-1 and J is TRBJ2-5; a weak D match, TRBD2 (6 bases). In germline, CDR1 is MGHDK, CDR2 SYGVNS. V lost 4 bases to trimming and J lost 0 bases, with 12 bases between them. CDR3 length equals 15 residues. The CDR3 is CASSGWTIYQETQYF. CDR3 sequence (DNA): TGTGCCAGCAGTGGGTGGACTATCTACCAAGAGACCCAGTACTTC. The variable domain in full, with the rest retrieved from reference TRBV25-1 and TRBJ2-5, is EADIYQTPRYLVIGTGKKITLECSQTMGHDKMYWYQQDPGMELHLIHYSYGVNSTEKGDLSSESTVSRIRTEHFPLTLESARPSHTSQYLCASSGWTIYQETQYFGPGTRLLVL.

The chain carries TRBV7-9 and TRBJ2-7; 10 bases map to TRBD2. This CDR3 comprises 17 residues. The V segment lost 1 base and the J segment 4 bases; nucleotides outside the gene matches: 10. Germline V CDR1 and CDR2: SEHNR, FQNEAQ (reference sequence). CDR3 loop: CASSLERSGLAAYEQYF. The CDR3 region has the DNA TGTGCCAGCAGCTTAGAACGTTCAGGACTAGCGGCATACGAGCAGTACTTC.

This rearrangement joins TRBV5-1 to TRBJ2-5, with D possibly matching TRBD1 (6 bases). The CDR3 is 14 residues long. From germline, CDR1 is SGHRS and CDR2 YFSETQ. The V and J ends lost 1 base and 5 bases respectively, with 12 bases between them. This chain's CDR3 is CASSLWAGEETQYF. The CDR3 coding sequence is TGCGCCAGCAGCTTGTGGGCAGGGGAGGAGACCCAGTACTTC.

As DNA, the CDR3 is TGTGCCAGCTCACTCCTCGGACCGACGAACACTGAAGCTTTCTTT. It translates to CASSLLGPTNTEAFF. The gene calls are TRBV18 and TRBJ1-1, with D hard to call. Trimming removed 4 bases at V and 1 base at J, with 13 bases between. Per germline, CDR1 KGHSH and CDR2 LQKENI. This CDR3 region has 15 residues.

The rearrangement links TRBV30 to TRBJ1-1; D is possibly TRBD1 (6 bases). The CDR3 contains 13 residues. Germline loops: CDR1 GTSNPN, CDR2 SVGIG (reference sequence). Between the trimmed V and J ends, which lost 0 bases and 6 bases, there was a span of 11 bases. CDR3 loop: CAWSVRGSPEAFF. The CDR3 DNA reads as TGTGCCTGGAGTGTTAGGGGGAGCCCTGAAGCTTTCTTT.

The genes are TRBV19 and TRBJ2-4; possible D gene TRBD2, 5 bases. The CDR3 loop spans 14 amino acids. V was shortened by 4 bases and J by 3 bases, with 10 bases between the two germline ends. Germline values: CDR1 LNHDA, CDR2 SQIVND (reference sequence). The CDR3 sequence is CASSTQAGKNIQYF. The CDR3 DNA follows: TGTGCCAGTAGTACTCAGGCGGGCAAAAACATTCAGTACTTC.